This TCR beta chain was captured by sequencing in a study of blood T cells in healthy people across ages. Regarding the study as a whole: Relative to aged donors, long-lived donors carried more naive CD4+ cells and displayed higher diversity.

The CDR3 is made up of 13 amino acids. The trim removed 6 bases at V and 3 bases at J, leaving 3 bases unmatched. The germline CDR1 and CDR2 sequences are SQVTM and ANQGSEA. To note about this clonotype: Its cognate antigen is unknown.

Primed by a sample-barcoded 5' primer and a J-beta primer mix, a second PCR proceeded for 7 to 11 cycles. In TCRdb, the 5' RACE reads were re-called with MiXCR into one record per CDR3 protein. The sample lists fewer than 2 million distinct CDR3 sequences; around 40% were seen once. The sequenced sample consisted of blood. This chain connects TRBV29-1 to TRBJ2-7, with 12 bases matching TRBD2. This receptor was taken from a human donor in good health. The CDR3 is CSVGGLAGYEQYF. The CDR3 DNA follows: TGCAGCGTAGGGGGACTAGCGGGCTACGAGCAGTACTTC.